These 6 T cell receptor beta chains share one sample of origin, sequenced in a study of cytomegalovirus exposure and HLA in healthy donors. 60 Vbeta and 13 Jbeta primers were used in PCR. Data came from immunoSEQ multiplex PCR; TCRdb stores just in-frame clones and leaves some out. The sample holds about 160,000 clones, 70% to 85% seen once. Sequenced material: PBMCs. Receptors originate from a man aged 50-59 years in good health and CMV-seropositive.

The chain recombines TRBV6-5 with TRBJ2-5; D gene unclear. Germline V gives CDR1 MNHEY, CDR2 SVGAGI. The V gene lost 5 bases and the J gene lost 1 base, with 8 bases spanning the gap. The CDR3 is 13 amino acids. CDR3 protein: CASSRTVQETQYF. CDR3 sequence (DNA): TGTGCCAGCAGTCGAACGGTCCAAGAGACCCAGTACTTC.

The gene calls are TRBV2 and TRBJ1-1, with 7 positions matching TRBD1. There are 15 residues in the CDR3. The V segment lost 6 bases and the J segment 3 bases; nucleotides outside the gene matches: 10. Germline V lookup: CDR1 SNHLY, CDR2 FYNNEI. The DNA of the CDR3 is TGTGCCAGCAGCCGAAGGGGGCAGGGTGACACTGAAGCTTTCTTT. Protein product: CASSRRGQGDTEAFF.

The rearrangement links TRBV29-1 to TRBJ1-2; no firm D call. From germline, CDR1 is SQVTM and CDR2 ANQGSEA. This CDR3 spans 11 amino acids. V was shortened by 3 bases and J by 8 bases, with 10 bases between the two germline ends. This chain's CDR3 is CSVDSLLGYTF. The CDR3 DNA follows: TGCAGCGTTGACAGCCTACTAGGCTACACCTTC.

This chain joins TRBV7-8 and TRBJ2-5; the match to TRBD2 covers 9 bases. The assigned J gene may be wrong: the sequence end matches TRBJ2-7 better. Germline CDR1 is SGHVS and CDR2 is FQNEAQ. The CDR3 loop spans 16 amino acids. The CDR3 here is CASSLDLSGGRYEQYF. Written as DNA, the CDR3 is TGTGCCAGCAGCTTAGATCTTAGCGGGGGCCGATACGAGCAGTACTTC.

The chain couples TRBV2 to TRBJ2-1; 14 nucleotides match TRBD2. The CDR3 loop spans 16 amino acids. The germline CDR1 and CDR2 sequences are SNHLY and FYNNEI. With V trimmed by 6 bases and J by 9 bases, 10 bases remained unmatched. The CDR3, as DNA: TGTGCCAGCAGAAAGACTAGCGGGGGGGCCAGGTCTGAGCAGTTCTTC. Amino acid sequence: CASRKTSGGARSEQFF.

The CDR3 region is CASSMGTGGSSEKLFF. CDR3 DNA sequence: TGTGCCAGTAGTATGGGTACAGGGGGCTCAAGTGAAAAACTGTTTTTT. The rearrangement uses TRBV19 and TRBJ1-4; 9 bases align to TRBD1. Unmatched junction bases numbered 9, after V lost 3 bases and J lost 7 bases. Germline CDR1 reads LNHDA; CDR2 reads SQIVND (reference sequence). This CDR3 region has 16 residues.